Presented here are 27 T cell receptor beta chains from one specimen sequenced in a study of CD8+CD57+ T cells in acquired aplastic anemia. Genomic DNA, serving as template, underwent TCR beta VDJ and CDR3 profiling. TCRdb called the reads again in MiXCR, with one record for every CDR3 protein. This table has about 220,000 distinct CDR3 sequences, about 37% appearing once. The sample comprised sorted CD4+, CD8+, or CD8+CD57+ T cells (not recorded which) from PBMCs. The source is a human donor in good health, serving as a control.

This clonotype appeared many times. The chain's CDR3 is CASSTTGPYEQYF. The CDR3 region has the DNA TGTGCCAGCAGTACGACAGGGCCCTACGAGCAGTACTTC. This chain connects TRBV6-1 to TRBJ2-7; 7 nucleotides agree with TRBD1. The CDR3 covers 13 residues. Trimming took 5 bases from V and 2 from J; bases not matched to a gene: 3. Germline CDR1 MNHNS, CDR2 SASEGT.

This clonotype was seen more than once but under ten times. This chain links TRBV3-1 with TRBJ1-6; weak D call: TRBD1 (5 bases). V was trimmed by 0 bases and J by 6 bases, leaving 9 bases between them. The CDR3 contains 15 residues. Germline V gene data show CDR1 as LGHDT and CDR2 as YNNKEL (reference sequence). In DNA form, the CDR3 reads TGTGCCAGCAGCCAAGACCCTCAGGGTAATTCACCCCTCCACTTT. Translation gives CASSQDPQGNSPLHF.

CDR3 in amino acids: CASSLYSSNQPQHF. The CDR3 DNA reads as TGTGCCAGCAGCTTGTACAGCAGCAATCAGCCCCAGCATTTT. V usage is TRBV5-5 and J usage is TRBJ1-5; D call uncertain. The V gene's germline CDR1 is SGHKS and CDR2 YYEKEE (reference sequence). The CDR3 consists of 14 residues. V was cut by 1 base and J by 1 base, with 6 bases left in between. Combining the CDR3 with reference TRBV5-5 and TRBJ1-5 gives the whole variable domain DAGVTQSPTHLIKTRGQQVTLRCSPISGHKSVSWYQQVLGQGPQFIFQYYEKEERGRGNFPDRFSARQFPNYSSELNVNALLLGDSALYLCASSLYSSNQPQHFGDGTRLSIL.

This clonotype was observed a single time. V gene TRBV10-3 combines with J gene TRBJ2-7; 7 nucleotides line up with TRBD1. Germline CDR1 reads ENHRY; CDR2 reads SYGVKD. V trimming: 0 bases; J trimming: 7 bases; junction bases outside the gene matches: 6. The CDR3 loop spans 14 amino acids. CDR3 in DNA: TGTGCCATCAGTGAGTCCCCGGACAGGAAAGAGCAGTACTTC. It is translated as CAISESPDRKEQYF.

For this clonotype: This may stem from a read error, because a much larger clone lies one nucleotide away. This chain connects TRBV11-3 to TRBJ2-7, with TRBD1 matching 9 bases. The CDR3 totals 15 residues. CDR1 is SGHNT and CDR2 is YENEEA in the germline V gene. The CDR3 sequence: CASSETGTGTYERYF. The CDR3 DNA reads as TGTGCCAGCAGCGAAACCGGGACAGGGACCTACGAGCGGTACTTC.

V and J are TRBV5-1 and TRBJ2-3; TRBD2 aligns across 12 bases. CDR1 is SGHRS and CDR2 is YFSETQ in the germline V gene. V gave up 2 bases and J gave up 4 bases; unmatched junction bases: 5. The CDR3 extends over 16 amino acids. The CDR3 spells CASSLRLAGDADTQYF. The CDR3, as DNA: TGCGCCAGCAGCTTAAGACTAGCGGGAGATGCAGATACGCAGTATTTT.

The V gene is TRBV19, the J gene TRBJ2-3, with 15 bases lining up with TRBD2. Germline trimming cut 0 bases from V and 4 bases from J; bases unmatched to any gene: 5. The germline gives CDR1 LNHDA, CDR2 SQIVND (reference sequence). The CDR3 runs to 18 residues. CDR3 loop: CASSIERTSGRGADTQYF. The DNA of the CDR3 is TGTGCCAGTAGTATAGAAAGGACTAGCGGGAGGGGGGCAGATACGCAGTATTTT.

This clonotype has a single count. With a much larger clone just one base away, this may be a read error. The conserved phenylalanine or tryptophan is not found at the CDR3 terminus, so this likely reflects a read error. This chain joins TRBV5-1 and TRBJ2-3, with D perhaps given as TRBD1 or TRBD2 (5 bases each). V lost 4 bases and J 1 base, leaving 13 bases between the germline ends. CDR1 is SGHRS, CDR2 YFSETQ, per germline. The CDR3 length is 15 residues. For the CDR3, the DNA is TGCGCCAGCAGCACACTAGACAGAGGCACAGATACGCAGTATCTT. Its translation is CASSTLDRGTDTQYL.

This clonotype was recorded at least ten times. This CDR3 is CAISPDGYNEQFF. Written as DNA, the CDR3 is TGTGCCATCAGTCCCGACGGCTACAATGAGCAGTTCTTC. The V call is TRBV10-3, the J call TRBJ2-1; D uncertain. The V gene lost 5 bases and the J gene lost 3 bases, with 8 bases spanning the gap. The CDR3 runs 13 residues. Germline V gives CDR1 ENHRY, CDR2 SYGVKD.

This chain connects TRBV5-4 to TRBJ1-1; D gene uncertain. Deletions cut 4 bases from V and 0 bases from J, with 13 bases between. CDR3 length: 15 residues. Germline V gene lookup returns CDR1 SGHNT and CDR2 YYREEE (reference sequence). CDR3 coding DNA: TGTGCCAGCAGCCCTAGTGGTCTCATGAACACTGAAGCTTTCTTT. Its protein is CASSPSGLMNTEAFF.

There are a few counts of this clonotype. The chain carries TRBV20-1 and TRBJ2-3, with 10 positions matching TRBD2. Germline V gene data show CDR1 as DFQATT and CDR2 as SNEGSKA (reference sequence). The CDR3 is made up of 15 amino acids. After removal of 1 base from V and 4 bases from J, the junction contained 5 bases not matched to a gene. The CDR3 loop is CSARGSSGGPDTQYF. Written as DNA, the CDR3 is TGCAGTGCTAGAGGAAGTAGCGGGGGGCCAGATACGCAGTATTTT.

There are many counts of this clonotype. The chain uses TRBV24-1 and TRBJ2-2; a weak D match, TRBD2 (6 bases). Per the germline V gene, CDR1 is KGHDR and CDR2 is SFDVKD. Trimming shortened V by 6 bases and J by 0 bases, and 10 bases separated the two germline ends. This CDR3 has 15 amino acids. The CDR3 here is CATSSWRANTGELFF. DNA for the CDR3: TGTGCCACCAGTTCTTGGAGGGCGAACACCGGGGAGCTGTTTTTT.

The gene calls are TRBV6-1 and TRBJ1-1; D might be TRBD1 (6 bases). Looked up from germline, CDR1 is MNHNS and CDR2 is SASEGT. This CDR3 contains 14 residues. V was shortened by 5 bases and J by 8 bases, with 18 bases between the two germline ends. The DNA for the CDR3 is TGTGCCAGCAGTAAAGACAGGTCCGGCTCCGAAGCTTTCTTT. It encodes CASSKDRSGSEAFF.

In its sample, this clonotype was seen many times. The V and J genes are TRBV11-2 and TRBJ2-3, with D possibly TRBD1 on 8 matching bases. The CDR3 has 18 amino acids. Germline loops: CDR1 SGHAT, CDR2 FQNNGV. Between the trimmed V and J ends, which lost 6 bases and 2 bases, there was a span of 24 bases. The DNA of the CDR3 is TGTGCCAGCAGTAGACAGGGGTGGAGCGGGGAAATCACAGATACGCAGTATTTT. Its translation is CASSRQGWSGEITDTQYF. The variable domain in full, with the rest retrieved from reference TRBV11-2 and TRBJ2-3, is EAGVAQSPRYKIIEKRQSVAFWCNPISGHATLYWYQQILGQGPKLLIQFQNNGVVDDSQLPKDRFSAERLKGVDSTLKIQPAKLEDSAVYLCASSRQGWSGEITDTQYFGPGTRLTVL.

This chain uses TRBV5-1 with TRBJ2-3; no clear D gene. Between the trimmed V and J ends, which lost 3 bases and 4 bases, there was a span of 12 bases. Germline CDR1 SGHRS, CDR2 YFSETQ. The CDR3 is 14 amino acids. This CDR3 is CASSSRPSADTQYF. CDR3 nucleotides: TGCGCCAGCAGCTCTCGGCCAAGCGCAGATACGCAGTATTTT.

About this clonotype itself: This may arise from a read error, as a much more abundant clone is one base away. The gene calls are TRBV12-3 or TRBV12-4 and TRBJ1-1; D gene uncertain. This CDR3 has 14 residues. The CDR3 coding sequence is TGTGCCAGCAGTTTTTTGGTAGGGCGCACTGGAGCTTTCTTT. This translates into CASSFLVGRTGAFF.

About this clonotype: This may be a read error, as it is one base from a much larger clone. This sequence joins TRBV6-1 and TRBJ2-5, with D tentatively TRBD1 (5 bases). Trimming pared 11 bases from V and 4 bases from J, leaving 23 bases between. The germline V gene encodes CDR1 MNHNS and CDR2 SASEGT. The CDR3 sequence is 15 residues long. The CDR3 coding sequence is TGTGCCGGCACGACCGCGACAGAAGCACGAGAGACCCAGTACTTC. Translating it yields CAGTTATEARETQYF.

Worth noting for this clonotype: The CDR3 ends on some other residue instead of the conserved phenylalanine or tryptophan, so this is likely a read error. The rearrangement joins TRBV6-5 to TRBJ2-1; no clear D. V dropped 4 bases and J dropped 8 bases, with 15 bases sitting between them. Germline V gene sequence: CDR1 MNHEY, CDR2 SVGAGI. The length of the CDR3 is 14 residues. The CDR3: CASSWDVLRHEQFL. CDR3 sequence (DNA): TGTGCCAGCAGTTGGGATGTCCTGCGGCATGAGCAGTTCCTC.

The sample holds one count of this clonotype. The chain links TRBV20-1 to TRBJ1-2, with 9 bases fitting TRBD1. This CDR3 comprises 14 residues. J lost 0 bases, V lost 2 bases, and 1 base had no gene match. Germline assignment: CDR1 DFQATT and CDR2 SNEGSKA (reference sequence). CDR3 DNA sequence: TGCAGTGCTAGAAGACAGGGGGCTAACTATGGCTACACCTTC. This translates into CSARRQGANYGYTF.

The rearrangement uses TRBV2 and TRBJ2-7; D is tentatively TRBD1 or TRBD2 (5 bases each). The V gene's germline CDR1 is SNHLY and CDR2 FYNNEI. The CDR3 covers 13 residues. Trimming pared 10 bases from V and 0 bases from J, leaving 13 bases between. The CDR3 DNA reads TGTGCCACCCAGGGACGCGTCTCCTACGAGCAGTACTTC. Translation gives CATQGRVSYEQYF.

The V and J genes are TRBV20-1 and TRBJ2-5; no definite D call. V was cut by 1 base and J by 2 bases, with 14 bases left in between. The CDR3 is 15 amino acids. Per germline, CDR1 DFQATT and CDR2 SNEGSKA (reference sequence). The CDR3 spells CSARAPPPRQETQYF. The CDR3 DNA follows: TGCAGTGCTAGAGCCCCCCCCCCCAGACAAGAGACCCAGTACTTC.

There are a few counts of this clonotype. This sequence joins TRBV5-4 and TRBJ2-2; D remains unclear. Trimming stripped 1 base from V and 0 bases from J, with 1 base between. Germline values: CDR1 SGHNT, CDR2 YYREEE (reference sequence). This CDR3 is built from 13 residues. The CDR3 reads CASSLTNTGELFF. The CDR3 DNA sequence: TGTGCCAGCAGCTTGACGAACACCGGGGAGCTGTTTTTT.

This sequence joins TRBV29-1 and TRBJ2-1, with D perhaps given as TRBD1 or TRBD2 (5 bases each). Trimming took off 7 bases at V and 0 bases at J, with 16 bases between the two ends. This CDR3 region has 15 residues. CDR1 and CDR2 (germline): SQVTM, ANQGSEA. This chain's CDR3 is CSASGDASSYNEQFF. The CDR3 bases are TGCAGCGCCTCTGGGGACGCAAGCTCCTACAATGAGCAGTTCTTC.

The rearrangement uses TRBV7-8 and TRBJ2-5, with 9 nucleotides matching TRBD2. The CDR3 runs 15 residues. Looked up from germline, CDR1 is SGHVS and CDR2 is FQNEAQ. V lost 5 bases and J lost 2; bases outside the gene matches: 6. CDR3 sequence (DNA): TGTGCCAGCAGCACAAGACTAGCGGTACAAGAGACCCAGTACTTC. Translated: CASSTRLAVQETQYF.

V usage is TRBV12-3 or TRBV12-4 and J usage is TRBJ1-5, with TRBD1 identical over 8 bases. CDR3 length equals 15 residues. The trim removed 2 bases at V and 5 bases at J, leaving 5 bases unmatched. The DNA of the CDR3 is TGTGCCAGCAGTTTACGGACAGGGAGAGATCAGCCCCAGCATTTT. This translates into CASSLRTGRDQPQHF.

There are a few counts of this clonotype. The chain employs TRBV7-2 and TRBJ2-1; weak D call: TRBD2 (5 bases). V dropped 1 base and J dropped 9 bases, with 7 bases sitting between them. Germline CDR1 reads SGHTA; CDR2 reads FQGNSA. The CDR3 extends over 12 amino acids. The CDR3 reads CASSLVGSEQFF. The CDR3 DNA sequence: TGTGCCAGCAGCTTAGTAGGGAGTGAGCAGTTCTTC. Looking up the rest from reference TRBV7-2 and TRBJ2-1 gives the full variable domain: GAGVSQSPSNKVTEKGKDVELRCDPISGHTALYWYRQSLGQGLEFLIYFQGNSAPDKSGLPSDRFSAERTGGSVSTLTIQRTQQEDSAVYLCASSLVGSEQFFGPGTRLTVL.

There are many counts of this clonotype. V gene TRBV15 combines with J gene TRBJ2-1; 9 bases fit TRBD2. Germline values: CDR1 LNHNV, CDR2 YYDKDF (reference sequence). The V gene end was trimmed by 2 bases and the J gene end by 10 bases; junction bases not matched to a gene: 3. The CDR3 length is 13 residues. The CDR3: CATSRLAGEEQFF. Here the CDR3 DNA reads TGTGCCACCAGCAGATTAGCGGGAGAGGAGCAGTTCTTC. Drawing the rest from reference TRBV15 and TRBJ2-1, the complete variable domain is DAMVIQNPRYQVTQFGKPVTLSCSQTLNHNVMYWYQQKSSQAPKLLFHYYDKDFNNEADTPDNFQSRRPNTSFCFLDIRSPGLGDTAMYLCATSRLAGEEQFFGPGTRLTVL.